This T cell receptor beta chain is drawn from a study of blood T cell repertoires in COVID-19. As for the study in general: Samples of COVID-19 (acute and convalescent) were obtained from the United States, Italy and Spain. T cells, B-cell-depleted T cells, or PBMCs supplied cDNA or gDNA.

V lost 4 bases to trimming and J lost 8 bases, with 14 bases between them. Germline V gene data show CDR1 as SGHTA and CDR2 as FQGNSA. The CDR3 extends over 13 amino acids. Authors' processing steps: Estimated nucleated cell counts came from reference gene primer amplification. The protocol was immunoSEQ multiplex PCR, while the TCRdb copy is restricted to in-frame clones and leaves out a portion. Clone size and the V and J calls come from that table; the DNA yielded D and trimming. The sample contains hundreds of thousands of clones, roughly four fifths of which appear only once. The sequencing input was peripheral blood. This chain uses TRBV7-2 with TRBJ1-2; D is undetermined. This receptor was identified in a woman in her 50s who had recovered from COVID-19. The CDR3 reads CASSSYRDTGYTF. CDR3 coding DNA: TGTGCCAGCAGCTCCTATCGTGACACGGGCTACACCTTC.